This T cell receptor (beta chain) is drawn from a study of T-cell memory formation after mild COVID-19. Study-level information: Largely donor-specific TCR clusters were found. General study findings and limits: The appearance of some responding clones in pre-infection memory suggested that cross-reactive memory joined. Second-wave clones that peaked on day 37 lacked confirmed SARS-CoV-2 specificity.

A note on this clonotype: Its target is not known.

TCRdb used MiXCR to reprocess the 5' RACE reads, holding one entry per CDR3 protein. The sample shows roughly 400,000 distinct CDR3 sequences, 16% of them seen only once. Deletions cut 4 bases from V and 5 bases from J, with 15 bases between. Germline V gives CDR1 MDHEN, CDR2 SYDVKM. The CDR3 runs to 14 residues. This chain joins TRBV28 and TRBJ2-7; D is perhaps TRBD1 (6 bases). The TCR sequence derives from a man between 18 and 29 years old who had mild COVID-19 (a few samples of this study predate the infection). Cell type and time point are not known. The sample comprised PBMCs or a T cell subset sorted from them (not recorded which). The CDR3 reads CASSSGQLPNEQYV. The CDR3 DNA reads TGTGCCAGCAGTTCCGGACAGTTACCTAACGAGCAGTACGTC.